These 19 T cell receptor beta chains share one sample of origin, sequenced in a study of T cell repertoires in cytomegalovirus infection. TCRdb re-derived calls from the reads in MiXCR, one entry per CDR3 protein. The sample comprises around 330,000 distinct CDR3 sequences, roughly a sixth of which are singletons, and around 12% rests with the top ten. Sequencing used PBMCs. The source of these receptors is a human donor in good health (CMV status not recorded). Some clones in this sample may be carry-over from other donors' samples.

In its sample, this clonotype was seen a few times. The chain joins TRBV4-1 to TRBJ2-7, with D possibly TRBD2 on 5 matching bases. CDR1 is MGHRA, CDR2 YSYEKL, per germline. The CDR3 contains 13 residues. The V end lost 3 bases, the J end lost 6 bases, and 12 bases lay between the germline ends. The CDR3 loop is CASSQSGSGEQYF. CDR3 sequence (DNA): TGCGCCAGCAGCCAGTCGGGGTCTGGCGAGCAGTACTTC.

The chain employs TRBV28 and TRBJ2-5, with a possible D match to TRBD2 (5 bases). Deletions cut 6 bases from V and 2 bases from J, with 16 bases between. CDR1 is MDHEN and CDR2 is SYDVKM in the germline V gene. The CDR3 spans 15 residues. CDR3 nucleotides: TGTGCCAGCAGAACGGGCAGAGGGAAACAAGAGACCCAGTACTTC. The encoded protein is CASRTGRGKQETQYF.

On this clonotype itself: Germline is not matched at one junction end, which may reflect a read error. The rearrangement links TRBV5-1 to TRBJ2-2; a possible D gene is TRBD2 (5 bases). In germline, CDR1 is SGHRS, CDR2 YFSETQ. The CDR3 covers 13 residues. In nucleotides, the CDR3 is TGCGCCAGCAGGGAAGAGAACACCGGGGAGCTCTTTTTT. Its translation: CASREENTGELFF.

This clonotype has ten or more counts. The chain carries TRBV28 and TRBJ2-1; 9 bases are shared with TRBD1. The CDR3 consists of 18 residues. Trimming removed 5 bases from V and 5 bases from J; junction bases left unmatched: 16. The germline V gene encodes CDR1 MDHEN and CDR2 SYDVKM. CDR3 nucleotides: TGTGCCAGCAGTCCGTCGGGGAGGGGACAGGGTGAACACAATGAGCAGTTCTTC. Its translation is CASSPSGRGQGEHNEQFF.

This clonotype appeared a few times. The CDR3 sequence is CASSLFGGDNEQFF. The CDR3 DNA follows: TGTGCCAGCTCACTCTTCGGCGGAGACAATGAGCAGTTCTTC. The rearrangement joins TRBV18 to TRBJ2-1; D gene ambiguous. The V end lost 4 bases, the J end lost 5 bases, and 12 bases lay between the germline ends. From germline, CDR1 is KGHSH and CDR2 LQKENI. This CDR3 is 14 amino acids long.

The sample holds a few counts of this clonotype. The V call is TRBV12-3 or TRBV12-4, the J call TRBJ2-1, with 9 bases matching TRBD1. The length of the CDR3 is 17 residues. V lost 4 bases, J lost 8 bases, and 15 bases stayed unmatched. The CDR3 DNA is TGTGCCAGCAGTTCCGACCGGGGACAGGGTACCGAGCATGAGCAGTTCTTC. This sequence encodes CASSSDRGQGTEHEQFF.

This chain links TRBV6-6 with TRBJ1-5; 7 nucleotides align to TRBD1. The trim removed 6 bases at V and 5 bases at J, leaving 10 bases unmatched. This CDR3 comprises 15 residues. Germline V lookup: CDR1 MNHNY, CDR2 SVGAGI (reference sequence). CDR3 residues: CASRRRQGGDQPQHF. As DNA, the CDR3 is TGTGCCAGCAGACGTAGACAGGGTGGCGATCAGCCCCAGCATTTT.

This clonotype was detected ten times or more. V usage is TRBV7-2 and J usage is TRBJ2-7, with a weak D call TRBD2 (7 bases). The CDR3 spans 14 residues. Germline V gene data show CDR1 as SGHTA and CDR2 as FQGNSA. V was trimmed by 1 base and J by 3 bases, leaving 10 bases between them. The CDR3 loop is CASSLGGGVYEQYF. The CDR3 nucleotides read TGTGCCAGCAGCTTAGGCGGGGGCGTCTACGAGCAGTACTTC.

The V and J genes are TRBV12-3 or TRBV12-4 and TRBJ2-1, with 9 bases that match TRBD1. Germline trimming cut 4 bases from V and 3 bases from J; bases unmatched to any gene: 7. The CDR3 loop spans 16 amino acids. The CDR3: CASSSGPGQGYNEQFF. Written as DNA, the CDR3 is TGTGCCAGCAGTTCTGGGCCGGGACAGGGCTACAATGAGCAGTTCTTC.

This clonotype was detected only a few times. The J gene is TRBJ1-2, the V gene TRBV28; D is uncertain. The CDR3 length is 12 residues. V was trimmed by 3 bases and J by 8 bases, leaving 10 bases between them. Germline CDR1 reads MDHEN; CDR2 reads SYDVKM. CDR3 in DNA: TGTGCCAGCAGTTTCGGGAGCTTCGGCTACACCTTC. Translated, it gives CASSFGSFGYTF.

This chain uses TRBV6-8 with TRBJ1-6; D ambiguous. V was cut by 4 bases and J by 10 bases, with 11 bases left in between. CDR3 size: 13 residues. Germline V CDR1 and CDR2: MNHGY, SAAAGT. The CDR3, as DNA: TGTGCCAGCAGTTTCAGTACCGGGTCACCCCTCCACTTT. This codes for CASSFSTGSPLHF.

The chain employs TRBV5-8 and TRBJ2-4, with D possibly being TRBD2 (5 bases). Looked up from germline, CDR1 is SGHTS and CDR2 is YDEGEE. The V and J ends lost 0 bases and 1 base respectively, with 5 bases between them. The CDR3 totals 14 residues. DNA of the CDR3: TGTGCCAGCAGCTTGGGGGAGGCCAAAAACATTCAGTACTTC. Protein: CASSLGEAKNIQYF.

CDR3 DNA: TGTGCCAGCAGGGGCGAATACGAAAAACTGTTTTTT. It translates to CASRGEYEKLFF. The chain recombines TRBV27 with TRBJ1-4; D is uncertain. There are 12 residues in the CDR3. V dropped 6 bases and J dropped 8 bases, with 10 bases sitting between them. CDR1 and CDR2 (germline): MNHEY, SMNVEV (reference sequence).

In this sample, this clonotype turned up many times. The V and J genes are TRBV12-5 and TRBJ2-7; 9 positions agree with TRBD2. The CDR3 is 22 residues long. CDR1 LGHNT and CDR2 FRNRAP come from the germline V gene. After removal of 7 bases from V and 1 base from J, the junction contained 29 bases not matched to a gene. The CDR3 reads CASEVAKLPAGGGDLISYEQYF. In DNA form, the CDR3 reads TGTGCTAGTGAAGTGGCCAAACTACCAGCTGGCGGGGGGGATCTTATTTCCTACGAGCAGTACTTC. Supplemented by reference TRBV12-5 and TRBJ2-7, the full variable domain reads DARVTQTPRHKVTEMGQEVTMRCQPILGHNTVFWYRQTMMQGLELLAYFRNRAPLDDSGMPKDRFSAEMPDATLATLKIQPSEPRDSAVYFCASEVAKLPAGGGDLISYEQYFGPGTRLTVT.

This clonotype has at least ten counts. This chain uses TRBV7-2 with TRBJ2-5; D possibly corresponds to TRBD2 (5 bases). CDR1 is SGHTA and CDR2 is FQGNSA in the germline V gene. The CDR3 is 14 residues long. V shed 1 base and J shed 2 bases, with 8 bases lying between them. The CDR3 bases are TGTGCCAGCAGCTTAGTGACTACTCAAGAGACCCAGTACTTC. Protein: CASSLVTTQETQYF.

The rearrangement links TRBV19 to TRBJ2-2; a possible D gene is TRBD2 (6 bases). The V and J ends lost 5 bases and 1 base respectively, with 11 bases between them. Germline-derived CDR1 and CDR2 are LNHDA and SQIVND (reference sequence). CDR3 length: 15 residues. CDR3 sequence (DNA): TGTGCCAGTAGTCGACGGGGGAGGAACACCGGGGAGCTGTTTTTT. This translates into CASSRRGRNTGELFF.

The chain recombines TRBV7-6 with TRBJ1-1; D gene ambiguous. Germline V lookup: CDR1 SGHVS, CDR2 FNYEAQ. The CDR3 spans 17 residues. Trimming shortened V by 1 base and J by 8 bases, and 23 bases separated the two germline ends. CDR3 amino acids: CASSLGAGRSRFTEAFF. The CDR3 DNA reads TGTGCCAGCAGCTTAGGGGCGGGGAGGAGTCGGTTTACCGAAGCTTTCTTT.

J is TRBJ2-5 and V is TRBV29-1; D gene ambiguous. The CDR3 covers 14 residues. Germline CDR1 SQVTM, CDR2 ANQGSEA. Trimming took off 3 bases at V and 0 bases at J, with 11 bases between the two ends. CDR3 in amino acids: CSVDPGQDQETQYF. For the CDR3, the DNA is TGCAGCGTTGATCCCGGGCAGGACCAAGAGACCCAGTACTTC.

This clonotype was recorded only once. CDR3 nucleotides: TGTGCCAGTTGCAACGACAGGAATTCACCCCTCCACTTT. Protein product: CASCNDRNSPLHF. V gene TRBV19 combines with J gene TRBJ1-6, with a tentative D call TRBD1 (6 bases). The germline V and J ends were trimmed by 8 bases and 7 bases, with 12 bases remaining between them. The length of the CDR3 is 13 residues. Germline V CDR1 and CDR2: LNHDA, SQIVND (reference sequence).